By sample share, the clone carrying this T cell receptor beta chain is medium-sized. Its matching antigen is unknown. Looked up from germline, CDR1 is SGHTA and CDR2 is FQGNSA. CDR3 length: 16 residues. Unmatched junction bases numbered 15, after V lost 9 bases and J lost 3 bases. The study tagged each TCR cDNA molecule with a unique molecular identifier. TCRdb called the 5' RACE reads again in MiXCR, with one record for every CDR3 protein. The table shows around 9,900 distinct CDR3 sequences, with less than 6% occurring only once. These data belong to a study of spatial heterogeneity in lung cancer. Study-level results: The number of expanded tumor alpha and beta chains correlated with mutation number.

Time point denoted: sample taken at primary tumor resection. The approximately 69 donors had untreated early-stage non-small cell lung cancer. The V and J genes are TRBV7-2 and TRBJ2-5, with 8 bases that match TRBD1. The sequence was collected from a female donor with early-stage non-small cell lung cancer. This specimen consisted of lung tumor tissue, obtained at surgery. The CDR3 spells CASSLRTGQGKETQYF. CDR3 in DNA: TGTGCCAGTTCCCTTCGGACAGGGCAGGGGAAAGAGACCCAGTACTTC.